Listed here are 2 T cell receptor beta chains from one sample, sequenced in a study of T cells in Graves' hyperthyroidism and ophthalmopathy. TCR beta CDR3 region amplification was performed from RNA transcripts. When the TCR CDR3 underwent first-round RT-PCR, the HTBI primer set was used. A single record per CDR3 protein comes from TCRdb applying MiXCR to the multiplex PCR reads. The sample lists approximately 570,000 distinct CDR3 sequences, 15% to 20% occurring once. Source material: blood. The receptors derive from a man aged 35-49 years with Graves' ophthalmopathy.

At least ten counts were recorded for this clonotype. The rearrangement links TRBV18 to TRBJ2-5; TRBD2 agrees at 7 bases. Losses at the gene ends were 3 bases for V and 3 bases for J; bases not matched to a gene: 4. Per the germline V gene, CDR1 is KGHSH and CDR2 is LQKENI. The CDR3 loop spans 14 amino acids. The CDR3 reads CASSPGLAEETQYF. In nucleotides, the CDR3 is TGTGCCAGCTCACCGGGGCTAGCGGAAGAGACCCAGTACTTC.

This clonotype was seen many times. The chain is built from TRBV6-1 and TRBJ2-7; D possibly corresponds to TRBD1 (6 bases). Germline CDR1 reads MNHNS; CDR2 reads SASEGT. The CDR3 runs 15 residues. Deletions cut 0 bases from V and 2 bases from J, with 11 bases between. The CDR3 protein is CASSEASAGAYEQYF. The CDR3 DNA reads TGTGCCAGCAGTGAAGCGTCCGCAGGGGCCTACGAGCAGTACTTC.